This record concerns one T cell receptor beta chain sequence. The target antigen is unknown. The data belong to a study of cytomegalovirus exposure and HLA in healthy donors. Donors were nominally healthy when sampled, though unrecorded immune exposures were likely. Study outcomes and limitations: The study dropped some indistinguishable V segments, TRBV6-2 and TRBV6-3 among them. Later findings reportedly placed an Asian-associated ancestry cluster below the roughly 660-donor mean for N-insertions. Immune exposure information comprised only CMV serostatus.

This CDR3 has 13 residues. Germline CDR1 and CDR2: SGHVS and FQNEAQ. V gave up 7 bases and J gave up 6 bases, with 15 bases separating them. Researchers ran the PCR with 60 Vbeta and 13 Jbeta primers. The protocol was immunoSEQ multiplex PCR, while the TCRdb copy is restricted to in-frame clones and leaves out a portion. The sample carries 150,000 to 200,000 clones, over 65% recorded once. Sequenced sample: PBMCs. This TCR came from a middle-aged man in good health and CMV-seropositive. The rearrangement links TRBV7-8 to TRBJ1-2, with D hard to call. Here the CDR3 DNA reads TGTGCCAGCACCCTCGTCCCCACGGATGGCTACACCTTC. Amino acids: CASTLVPTDGYTF.